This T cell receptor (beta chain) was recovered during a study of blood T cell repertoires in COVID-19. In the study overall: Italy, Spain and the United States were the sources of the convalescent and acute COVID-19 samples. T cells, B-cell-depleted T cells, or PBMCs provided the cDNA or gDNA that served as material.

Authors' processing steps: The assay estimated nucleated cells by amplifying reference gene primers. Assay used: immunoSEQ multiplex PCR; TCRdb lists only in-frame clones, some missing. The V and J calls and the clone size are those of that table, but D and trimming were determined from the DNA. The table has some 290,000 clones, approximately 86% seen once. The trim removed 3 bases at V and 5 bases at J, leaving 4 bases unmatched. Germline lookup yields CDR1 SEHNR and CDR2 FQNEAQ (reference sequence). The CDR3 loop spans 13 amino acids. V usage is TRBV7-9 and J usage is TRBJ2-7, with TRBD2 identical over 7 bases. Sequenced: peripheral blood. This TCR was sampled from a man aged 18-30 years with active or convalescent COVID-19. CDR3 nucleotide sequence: TGTGCCAGCAGCTTGCGGGAGTCCCACGAGCAGTACTTC. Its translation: CASSLRESHEQYF.